The sequence of this TCR beta chain was determined in a study of post-analysis software for immune sequencing data. Across the study: Both relapsing-remitting and secondary progressive multiple sclerosis featured among the disease courses, as did progressive-relapsing multiple sclerosis. General study points: Four or five TRBV segments were significantly more frequent in patients than in controls. TRBV5-6, TRBV5-1 and TRBV20-1 were among these segments.

Germline-derived CDR1 and CDR2 are SQVTM and ANQGSEA. The CDR3 is 11 amino acids. Deletions cut 4 bases from V and 10 bases from J, with 14 bases between. Unique molecular identifiers were carried by the TCR beta cDNA libraries. TCRdb analysed the PCR reads with MiXCR anew, one entry per CDR3 protein. Found here are some 450,000 distinct CDR3 sequences, less than 45% of them singletons; the top ten hold about 12%. With regard to this clonotype: Antigen unknown.

The sample was blood. The chain employs TRBV29-1 and TRBJ2-7, with TRBD1 as a possible D gene (6 bases). This receptor was obtained from a girl between 5 and 17 years old with multiple sclerosis. CDR3 nucleotide sequence: TGCAGCGTTGGTTTATCACAGGGTCAGTACTTC. It codes for CSVGLSQGQYF.